The 18 T cell receptor beta chains below all came from one sample that was sequenced in a study of Ad26.COV2.S vaccination and SARS-CoV-2 variants. Using immunoSEQ multiplex PCR, the repertoire was profiled, and TCRdb retains in-frame clones only, with some absent. This table has about 350,000 clones, about 91% appearing once. The specimen was peripheral blood, collected after recovery from COVID-19. The origin of the receptors is a human donor who had recovered from COVID-19.

The rearrangement uses TRBV19 and TRBJ1-5; unclear D gene. V lost 1 base and J lost 6, with 7 bases in between. Germline V lookup: CDR1 LNHDA, CDR2 SQIVND (reference sequence). This CDR3 spans 13 amino acids. CDR3 amino acids: CASSIGFGQPQHF. CDR3 DNA sequence: TGTGCCAGTAGTATAGGGTTCGGTCAGCCCCAGCATTTT.

The CDR3 DNA reads TGCAGTGCTAGTAGCGGGGCCTACAATGAGCAGTTCTTC. It translates to CSASSGAYNEQFF. The chain joins TRBV20-1 to TRBJ2-1, with 8 bases that match TRBD2. Germline trimming cut 3 bases from V and 2 bases from J; bases unmatched to any gene: 0. This CDR3 is built from 13 residues. CDR1 is DFQATT and CDR2 is SNEGSKA in the germline V gene (reference sequence).

V is TRBV19 and J is TRBJ1-1, with no clear D. This CDR3 has 15 amino acids. CDR1 and CDR2 from the germline V gene are LNHDA and SQIVND (reference sequence). Trimming shortened V by 5 bases and J by 0 bases, and 13 bases separated the two germline ends. CDR3 loop: CASSAQSLVNTEAFF. The DNA for the CDR3 is TGTGCCAGTAGTGCCCAGTCCCTCGTGAACACTGAAGCTTTCTTT.

The V call is TRBV19, the J call TRBJ2-3; 9 bases match TRBD1. V dropped 7 bases and J dropped 12; count of bases not matched to a gene: 11. CDR1 and CDR2 (germline): LNHDA, SQIVND (reference sequence). The CDR3 length is 13 residues. The CDR3 here is CASKLTGTGTQYF. CDR3 DNA sequence: TGTGCCAGTAAACTTACCGGGACAGGGACACAGTATTTT.

The chain carries TRBV19 and TRBJ2-2; D gene ambiguous. The CDR3 spans 14 residues. CDR1 and CDR2 (germline): LNHDA, SQIVND (reference sequence). The V end lost 7 bases, the J end lost 2 bases, and 11 bases lay between the germline ends. Written as DNA, the CDR3 is TGTGCCAGTATCCGGAATTTCAACACCGGGGAGCTGTTTTTT. Protein: CASIRNFNTGELFF. Combining the CDR3 with reference TRBV19 and TRBJ2-2 gives the whole variable domain DGGITQSPKYLFRKEGQNVTLSCEQNLNHDAMYWYRQDPGQGLRLIYYSQIVNDFQKGDIAEGYSVSREKKESFPLTVTSAQKNPTAFYLCASIRNFNTGELFFGEGSRLTVL.

The sample holds one count of this clone. V usage is TRBV5-1 and J usage is TRBJ2-1; 14 positions match TRBD2. J gave up 5 bases and V 3 bases, and 13 bases lay outside the gene matches. Germline assignment: CDR1 SGHRS and CDR2 YFSETQ. This CDR3 region has 19 residues. CDR3 sequence reads: CASSSSGTSGGPKNNEQFF. Written as DNA, the CDR3 is TGCGCCAGCAGCTCATCCGGGACTAGCGGGGGCCCAAAAAACAATGAGCAGTTCTTC.

This CDR3 is CASSQSGRANEQYF. CDR3 DNA sequence: TGCGCCAGCAGTCAATCTGGGAGGGCCAACGAGCAGTACTTC. V and J are TRBV23-1 and TRBJ2-7; 7 bases map to TRBD2. TRBV23-1 is an open reading frame whose function is uncertain. The CDR3 runs to 14 residues. With V trimmed by 0 bases and J by 5 bases, 4 bases remained unmatched.

The V call is TRBV29-1, the J call TRBJ1-2, with D maybe TRBD1 (6 bases). Trimming removed 3 bases at V and 8 bases at J, with 16 bases between. CDR1 SQVTM and CDR2 ANQGSEA come from the germline V gene. The CDR3 loop spans 13 amino acids. CDR3 DNA sequence: TGCAGCGTTGAGTCCCAAGGGGGTTGGGGCTACACCTTC. This encodes CSVESQGGWGYTF.

This chain connects TRBV27 to TRBJ1-5; 8 bases align to TRBD1. The germline CDR1 and CDR2 sequences are MNHEY and SMNVEV (reference sequence). The trim removed 5 bases at V and 0 bases at J, leaving 18 bases unmatched. The length of the CDR3 is 20 residues. The CDR3 bases are TGTGCCAGCAGTCCCCGCCCACAGGGGGTGGACACTTATAGCAATCAGCCCCAGCATTTT. The encoded protein is CASSPRPQGVDTYSNQPQHF.

J is TRBJ1-2 and V is TRBV6-5; 9 nucleotides align to TRBD1. Germline lookup yields CDR1 MNHEY and CDR2 SVGAGI. The CDR3 spans 12 residues. V lost 7 bases, J lost 4 bases, and 1 base stayed unmatched. This CDR3 reads CASKGQGYGYTF. The CDR3, as DNA: TGTGCCAGCAAGGGACAGGGCTATGGCTACACCTTC.

The rearrangement links TRBV9 to TRBJ2-3, with a tentative D call TRBD2 (6 bases). V lost 0 bases and J 3 bases, leaving 14 bases between the germline ends. Per germline, CDR1 SGDLS and CDR2 YYNGEE. The CDR3 covers 16 residues. The CDR3 sequence: CASSVVGSGVTDTQYF. The CDR3, as DNA: TGTGCCAGCAGCGTAGTAGGGTCGGGGGTTACAGATACGCAGTATTTT.

This clone was picked up one time. The rearrangement links TRBV19 to TRBJ1-4, with D maybe TRBD1 (6 bases). The germline V gene encodes CDR1 LNHDA and CDR2 SQIVND (reference sequence). The CDR3 spans 19 residues. V lost 4 bases and J lost 2, with 23 bases in between. CDR3: CASSNWFPPGAPTNEKLFF. The CDR3 DNA reads TGTGCCAGTAGTAACTGGTTCCCCCCGGGGGCGCCGACTAATGAAAAACTGTTTTTT.

V usage is TRBV6-2 or TRBV6-3 and J usage is TRBJ2-4; 12 bases map to TRBD2. The junction had 21 bases not matched to a gene; V was cut back by 6 bases and J by 0 bases. Germline-derived CDR1 and CDR2 are MNHEY and SVGEGT. The CDR3 runs 22 residues. This CDR3 reads CASSQVTGNGLAGRLAKNIQYF. CDR3 bases: TGTGCCAGCAGCCAAGTTACTGGGAATGGACTAGCGGGGAGGTTAGCCAAAAACATTCAGTACTTC.

V and J are TRBV10-1 and TRBJ1-1; 10 bases fit TRBD1. Trimming at V came to 0 bases and at J to 7 bases, leaving 8 bases not matched to a gene. The CDR3 consists of 16 residues. Germline CDR1 reads WNHNN; CDR2 reads SYGVQD (reference sequence). The CDR3: CASSESDIGQGGEAFF. In DNA form, the CDR3 reads TGCGCCAGCAGTGAGTCGGATATTGGACAGGGGGGTGAAGCTTTCTTT.

V usage is TRBV4-3 and J usage is TRBJ1-1; D uncertain. Germline assignment: CDR1 LGHNA and CDR2 YSLEER. The V and J ends lost 1 base and 0 bases respectively, with 6 bases between them. The CDR3 spans 14 residues. This chain's CDR3 is CASSQAVLNTEAFF. For the CDR3, the DNA is TGCGCCAGCAGCCAAGCGGTACTGAACACTGAAGCTTTCTTT.

The V call is TRBV9, the J call TRBJ2-5; the D gene is possibly TRBD2 (6 bases). There are 16 residues in the CDR3. Trimming pared 0 bases from V and 2 bases from J, leaving 14 bases between. Germline V gives CDR1 SGDLS, CDR2 YYNGEE. The chain's CDR3 is CASSVGPSDGQETQYF. In DNA form, the CDR3 reads TGTGCCAGCAGCGTAGGTCCTAGCGACGGTCAAGAGACCCAGTACTTC.

The V call is TRBV5-3, the J call TRBJ1-1, with D uncertain. TRBV5-3 qualifies as an ORF whose function is uncertain. V was pared by 5 bases and J by 7 bases, with 18 bases between. The CDR3 consists of 14 residues. The CDR3 DNA follows: TGTGCCAGAAGTTGGACTGTTGTTGATGTTGAAGCTTTCTTT. It translates to CARSWTVVDVEAFF.

The V and J genes are TRBV9 and TRBJ2-2, with 9 bases lining up with TRBD1. Trimming took 4 bases from V and 2 from J; bases not matched to a gene: 12. Germline lookup yields CDR1 SGDLS and CDR2 YYNGEE. The CDR3 contains 18 residues. DNA of the CDR3: TGTGCCAGCAGCCTCTTGTGGTCGGGACAGGGAAACACCGGGGAGCTGTTTTTT. Its translation: CASSLLWSGQGNTGELFF.